The sequence of this T cell receptor (beta chain) was determined in a study of cytomegalovirus exposure and HLA in healthy donors. General study points: The dataset shows that most TCR sequences were rare, while some public TCRs occurred in many donors. Other equally common chains were less clonally expanded than HLA-associated TCR beta chains, a later analysis showed. The authors excluded some V segments, including TRBV6-2 and TRBV6-3, as indistinguishable. Common viral pathogens (according to a later analysis) appeared linked to several of the most significant clusters.

Germline V gene data show CDR1 as GTSNPN and CDR2 as SVGIG (reference sequence). V lost 5 bases and J lost 0; bases outside the gene matches: 5. This CDR3 is 15 amino acids long. About this clone: The target antigen is unknown.

The PCR made use of 60 Vbeta and 13 Jbeta primers. The repertoire was sequenced with immunoSEQ multiplex PCR; TCRdb's copy has only in-frame clones and lacks some. The sample spans 55,000 to 75,000 clones; the ten largest clones claim approximately 4.3%. This clonotype originated in a male donor in good health and CMV-seronegative. The rearrangement links TRBV30 to TRBJ2-2, with 8 bases matching TRBD2. Sequenced material: PBMCs. This chain's CDR3 is CAWSSGRSNTGELFF. Written as DNA, the CDR3 is TGTGCCTGGTCAAGCGGGAGATCGAACACCGGGGAGCTGTTTTTT.